This TCR beta chain was captured by sequencing in a study of shared clonotypes between healthy human individuals. Study-level findings and limits: The four-donor shared clonotypes exceeded non-shared clonotypes in generation probability, with non-shared ones scoring lower.

Comment on this clone: Its matching antigen is unknown.

A CD45RA-negative memory subset and a CD45RA+ naive subset were separated from the CD4+ cells. This was a deep-level run. Assay used: immunoSEQ multiplex PCR; TCRdb lists only in-frame clones, some missing. The profile shows a few million clones, 85% to 95% of them singletons. Trimming pared 2 bases from V and 3 bases from J, leaving 17 bases between. CDR3 length: 16 residues. Germline lookup yields CDR1 GTSNPN and CDR2 SVGIG (reference sequence). Sequencing used naive CD4+ T cells from PBMCs. The subset denotes: CD45RA+ positively selected. V is TRBV30 and J is TRBJ1-5; no reliable D call. This TCR derives from a man between 18 and 35 years old in good health. Some clones in this sample may be carry-over from other donors' samples. This CDR3 is CAWSHGRIFANQPQHF. The CDR3 DNA is TGTGCCTGGAGTCATGGCAGGATTTTCGCCAATCAGCCCCAGCATTTT.